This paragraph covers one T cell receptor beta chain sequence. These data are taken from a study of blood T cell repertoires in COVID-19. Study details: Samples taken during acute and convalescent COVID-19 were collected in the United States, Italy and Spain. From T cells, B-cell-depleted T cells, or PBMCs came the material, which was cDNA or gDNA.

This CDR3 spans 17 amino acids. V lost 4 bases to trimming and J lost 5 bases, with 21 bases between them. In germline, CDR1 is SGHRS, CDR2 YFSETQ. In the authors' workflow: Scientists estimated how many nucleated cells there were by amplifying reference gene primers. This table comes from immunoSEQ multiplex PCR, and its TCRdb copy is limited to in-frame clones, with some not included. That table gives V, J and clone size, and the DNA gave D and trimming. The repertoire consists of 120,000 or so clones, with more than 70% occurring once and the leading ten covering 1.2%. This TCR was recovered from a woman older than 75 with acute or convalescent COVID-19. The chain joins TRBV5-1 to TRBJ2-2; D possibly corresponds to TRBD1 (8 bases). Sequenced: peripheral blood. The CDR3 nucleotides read TGCGCCAGCAGCCCGCCAGTGACAGGGGAGGGAACCGGGGAGCTGTTTTTT. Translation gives CASSPPVTGEGTGELFF.